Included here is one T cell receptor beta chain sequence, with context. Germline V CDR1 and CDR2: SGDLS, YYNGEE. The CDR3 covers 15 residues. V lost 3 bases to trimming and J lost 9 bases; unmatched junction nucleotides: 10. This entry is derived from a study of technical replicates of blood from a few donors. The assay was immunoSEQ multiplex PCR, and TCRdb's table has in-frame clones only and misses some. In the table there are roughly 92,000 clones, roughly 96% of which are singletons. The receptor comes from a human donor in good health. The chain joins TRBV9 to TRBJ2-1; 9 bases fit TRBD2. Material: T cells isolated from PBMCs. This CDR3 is CASSAGGLAPPEQFF. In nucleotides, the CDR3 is TGTGCCAGCAGCGCCGGGGGACTAGCCCCTCCTGAGCAGTTCTTC.